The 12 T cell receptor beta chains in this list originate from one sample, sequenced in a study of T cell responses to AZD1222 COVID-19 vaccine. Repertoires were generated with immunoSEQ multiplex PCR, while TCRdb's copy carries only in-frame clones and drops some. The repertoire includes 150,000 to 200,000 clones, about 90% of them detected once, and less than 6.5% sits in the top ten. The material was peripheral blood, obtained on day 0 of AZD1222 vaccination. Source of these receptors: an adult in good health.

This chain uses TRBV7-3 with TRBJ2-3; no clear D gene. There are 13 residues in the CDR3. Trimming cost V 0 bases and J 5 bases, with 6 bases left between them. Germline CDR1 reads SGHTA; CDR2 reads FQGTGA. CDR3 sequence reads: CASSLTSVDTQYF. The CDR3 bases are TGTGCCAGCAGCTTAACGTCGGTAGATACGCAGTATTTT.

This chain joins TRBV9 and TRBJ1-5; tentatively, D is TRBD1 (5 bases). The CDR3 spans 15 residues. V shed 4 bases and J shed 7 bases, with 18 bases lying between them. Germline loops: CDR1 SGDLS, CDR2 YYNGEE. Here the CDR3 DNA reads TGTGCCAGCAGCCTTGGGGAGGGGCGAGGCCAGCCCCAGCATTTT. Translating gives CASSLGEGRGQPQHF. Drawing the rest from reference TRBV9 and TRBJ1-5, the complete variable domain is DSGVTQTPKHLITATGQRVTLRCSPRSGDLSVYWYQQSLDQGLQFLIQYYNGEERAKGNILERFSAQQFPDLHSELNLSSLELGDSALYFCASSLGEGRGQPQHFGDGTRLSIL.

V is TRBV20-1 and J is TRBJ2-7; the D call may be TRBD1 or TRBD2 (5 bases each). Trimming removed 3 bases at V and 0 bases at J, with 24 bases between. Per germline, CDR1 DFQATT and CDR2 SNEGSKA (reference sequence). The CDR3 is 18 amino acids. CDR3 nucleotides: TGCAGTGCTAGTGGTGGTTCCGGGGCCCTCTCCTCCTCCTACGAGCAGTACTTC. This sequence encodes CSASGGSGALSSSYEQYF.

The CDR3 region is CASSPHPDQPQHF. DNA for the CDR3: TGTGCCAGCTCACCTCACCCGGATCAGCCCCAGCATTTT. The chain uses TRBV18 and TRBJ1-5; D gene uncertain. There are 13 residues in the CDR3. Germline values: CDR1 KGHSH, CDR2 LQKENI. Deletions cut 3 bases from V and 5 bases from J, with 8 bases between.

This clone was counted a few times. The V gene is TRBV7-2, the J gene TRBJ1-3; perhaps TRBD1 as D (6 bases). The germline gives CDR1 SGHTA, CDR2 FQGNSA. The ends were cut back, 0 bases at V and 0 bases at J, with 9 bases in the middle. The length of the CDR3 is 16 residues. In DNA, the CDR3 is TGTGCCAGCAGCTTAGCGTTCAGGGGCTCTGGAAACACCATATATTTT. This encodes CASSLAFRGSGNTIYF.

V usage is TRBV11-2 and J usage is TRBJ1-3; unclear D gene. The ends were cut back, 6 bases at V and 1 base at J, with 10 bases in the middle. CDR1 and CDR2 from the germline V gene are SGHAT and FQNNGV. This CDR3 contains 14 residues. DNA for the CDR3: TGTGCCAGCAGTCGAGCCTCGTCTGGAAACACCATATATTTT. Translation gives CASSRASSGNTIYF.

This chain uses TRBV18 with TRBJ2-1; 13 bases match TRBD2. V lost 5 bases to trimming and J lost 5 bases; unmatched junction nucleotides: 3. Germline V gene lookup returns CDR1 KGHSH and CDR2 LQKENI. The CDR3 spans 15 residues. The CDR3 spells CASSGLAGANNEQFF. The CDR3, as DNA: TGTGCCAGCTCAGGACTAGCGGGGGCCAACAATGAGCAGTTCTTC.

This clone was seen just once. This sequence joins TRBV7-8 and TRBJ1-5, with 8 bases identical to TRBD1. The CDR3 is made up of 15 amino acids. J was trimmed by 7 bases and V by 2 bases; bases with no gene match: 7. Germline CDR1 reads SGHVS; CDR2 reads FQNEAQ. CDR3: CASSLRGTGLQPQHF. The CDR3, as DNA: TGTGCCAGCAGCTTACGGGGGACAGGATTACAGCCCCAGCATTTT.

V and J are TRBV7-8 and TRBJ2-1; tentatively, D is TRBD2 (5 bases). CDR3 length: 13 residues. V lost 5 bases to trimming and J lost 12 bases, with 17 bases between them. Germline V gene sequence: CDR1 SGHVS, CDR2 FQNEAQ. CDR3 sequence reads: CASSPPPGMRQFF. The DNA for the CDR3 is TGTGCCAGCAGCCCGCCCCCCGGGATGCGGCAGTTCTTC.

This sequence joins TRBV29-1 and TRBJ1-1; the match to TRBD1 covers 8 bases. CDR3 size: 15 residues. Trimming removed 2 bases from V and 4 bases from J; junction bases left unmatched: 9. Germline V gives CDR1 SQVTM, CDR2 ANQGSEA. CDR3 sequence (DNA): TGCAGCGTTGAATCAGGCCGAGACAGGGGCACTGAAGCTTTCTTT. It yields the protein CSVESGRDRGTEAFF.

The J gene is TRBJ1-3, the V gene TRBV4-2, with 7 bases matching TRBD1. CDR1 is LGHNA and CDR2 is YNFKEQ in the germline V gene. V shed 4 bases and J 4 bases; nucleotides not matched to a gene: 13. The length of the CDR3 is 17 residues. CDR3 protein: CASSPPLTGAVGNTIYF. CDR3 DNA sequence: TGTGCCAGCAGCCCACCGCTTACAGGGGCTGTCGGAAACACCATATATTTT.

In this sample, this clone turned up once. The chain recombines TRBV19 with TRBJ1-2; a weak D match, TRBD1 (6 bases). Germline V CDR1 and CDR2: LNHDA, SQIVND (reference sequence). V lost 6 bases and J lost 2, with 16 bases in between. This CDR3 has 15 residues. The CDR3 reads CASRDRPDPNYGYTF. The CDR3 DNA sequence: TGTGCCAGTAGGGACAGACCCGACCCAAACTATGGCTACACCTTC.